The text below deals with one T cell receptor beta chain. Antigen specificity is unknown. CDR3 length equals 15 residues. The germline V gene has CDR1 LGHDT and CDR2 YNNKEL (reference sequence). With 0 bases removed from V and 4 bases from J, the gap between germline ends came to 12 bases. This sample was included in a study of human T cells and chemical hapten exposure. About the study: Sensitization employed 2% DPC on about 2 cm by about 2 cm of upper inner arm skin. Patients' scalps got diphenylcyclopropenone weekly throughout the approximately 24-week study.

Study results and caveats: As the donors had alopecia, their immune response may differ from healthy people's.

The sample's time point: patch test 1, 2 weeks after DPC sensitization. As for treatment: therapeutic diphenylcyclopropenone sensitization with weekly scalp DPC. MiXCR, applied by TCRdb to the RACE reads, yields one record per CDR3 protein. The sample carries about 340,000 distinct CDR3 sequences, about 7% recorded once. Sequencing was performed on whole blood, taken in connection with sensitization to the hapten diphenylcyclopropenone (DPC). This receptor was obtained from a young woman with alopecia areata. Some clones in this sample may be carry-over from other donors' samples. The chain combines TRBV3-1 with TRBJ1-1, with TRBD1 as a possible D gene (5 bases). The CDR3: CASSQDYGGGTEAFF. CDR3 in DNA: TGTGCCAGCAGCCAAGATTATGGGGGGGGCACTGAAGCTTTCTTT.